This T cell receptor beta chain was retrieved from a study of T cell responses to AZD1222 COVID-19 vaccine. The study, taken as a whole, reports: An increase in Spike-specific TCR breadth and depth was observed after two AZD1222 doses. Seropositive status at baseline applied to only 6 or 7 AZD1222 recipients. White British donors predominated, females outnumbered males, and clonal diversity was possibly underestimated. After the peak T cell response, and only then, were repertoires sampled.

This CDR3 comprises 16 residues. Germline lookup yields CDR1 MGHRA and CDR2 YSYEKL. The J segment lost 2 bases and the V segment lost 3 bases, leaving 10 bases of the junction unmatched. Regarding this clone: Its antigen is unknown.

Libraries were prepared by immunoSEQ multiplex PCR; TCRdb keeps only in-frame clonotypes and omits some of them. Of 95,000 to 150,000 clones listed, 87% were seen once; the top ten hold roughly a tenth. The input for sequencing was peripheral blood, taken on day 0 of AZD1222 vaccination. The J gene is TRBJ2-7, the V gene TRBV4-1; 7 nucleotides match TRBD2. The source is an adult in good health. CDR3 loop: CASSQSVLAAPYEQYF. The CDR3, as DNA: TGCGCCAGCAGCCAGTCCGTCCTAGCGGCCCCCTACGAGCAGTACTTC.